This entry lists 19 T cell receptor beta chains sequenced from one sample in a study of cytomegalovirus exposure and HLA in healthy donors (dated by TCRdb to about 2017). Library construction relied on the immunoSEQ multiplex PCR assay. The multiplex PCR relied on a mix of 60 forward primers for TCR Vbeta segments and 13 reverse primers for TCR Jbeta segments. TCRdb retrieved this table from immuneACCESS and kept in-frame rearrangements only. Not all clones are present; in checked studies, unresolved V genes account for under half, and no reason is known for the remainder. This sample's records show some 200,000 clones. Of the sample, roughly 0.74% is held by the ten largest clones. Sequencing used PBMCs. These receptors were collected from a boy aged 10-17 years in good health and CMV-seronegative.

CDR3 residues: CASSAYSGGGSDTQYF. Here the CDR3 DNA reads TGTGCCAGCAGTGCCTATAGCGGGGGTGGGTCAGATACGCAGTATTTT. This chain uses TRBV2 with TRBJ2-3, with 9 positions matching TRBD2. Per the germline V gene, CDR1 is SNHLY and CDR2 is FYNNEI. V trimming: 4 bases; J trimming: 4 bases; junction bases outside the gene matches: 9. The length of the CDR3 is 16 residues.

This chain joins TRBV6-6 and TRBJ2-7, with D maybe TRBD2 (5 bases). The V end was cut by 3 bases, the J end by 9 bases, with 12 bases between. Per the germline V gene, CDR1 is MNHNY and CDR2 is SVGAGI (reference sequence). There are 12 residues in the CDR3. DNA for the CDR3: TGTGCCAGCAGTTATACTAGTGTTGTGCAGTACTTC. As protein: CASSYTSVVQYF.

The CDR3 region has the DNA TGCGCCAGCAGCTCGACCGCAGGGAAGGTCTCTGGAAACACCATATATTTT. Residues: CASSSTAGKVSGNTIYF. The rearrangement uses TRBV5-1 and TRBJ1-3, with D perhaps matching TRBD1 (5 bases). V gave up 3 bases and J gave up 0 bases, with 16 bases separating them. Germline loops: CDR1 SGHRS, CDR2 YFSETQ. The CDR3 contains 17 residues. Based on the CDR3 plus reference TRBV5-1 and TRBJ1-3, the full variable domain is KAGVTQTPRYLIKTRGQQVTLSCSPISGHRSVSWYQQTPGQGLQFLFEYFSETQRNKGNFPGRFSGRQFSNSRSEMNVSTLELGDSALYLCASSSTAGKVSGNTIYFGEGSWLTVV.

V usage is TRBV19 and J usage is TRBJ1-2; a possible D gene is TRBD1 (5 bases). Germline values: CDR1 LNHDA, CDR2 SQIVND (reference sequence). Deletions cut 4 bases from V and 6 bases from J, with 15 bases between. This CDR3 region has 14 residues. The CDR3 reads CASSTTSGGDGYTF. CDR3 nucleotides: TGTGCCAGTAGTACCACTTCGGGGGGGGATGGCTACACCTTC.

This sequence joins TRBV4-1 and TRBJ2-7; 14 positions agree with TRBD2. The CDR3 sequence is 16 residues long. V was pared by 1 base and J by 6 bases, with 5 bases of the junction left unmatched. Germline V gene sequence: CDR1 MGHRA, CDR2 YSYEKL. CDR3: CASSQGEGLAGVEQYF. DNA of the CDR3: TGCGCCAGCAGCCAAGGGGAGGGACTAGCGGGGGTCGAGCAGTACTTC.

The chain is built from TRBV6-5 and TRBJ2-5, with a weak D call TRBD1 (8 bases). The germline CDR1 and CDR2 sequences are MNHEY and SVGAGI. The CDR3 loop spans 15 amino acids. V was trimmed by 6 bases and J by 5 bases, leaving 19 bases between them. Written as DNA, the CDR3 is TGTGCCAGCAGCCGGGGGGACAGGTTGAGGGAGACCCAGTACTTC. The encoded protein is CASSRGDRLRETQYF.

J is TRBJ2-2 and V is TRBV23-1; 10 positions match TRBD1. TRBV23-1 qualifies as an ORF whose function is uncertain. This CDR3 comprises 14 residues. Trimming at V came to 10 bases and at J to 5 bases, leaving 7 bases not matched to a gene. The CDR3 loop reads CATNRDRGTGELFF. The CDR3 DNA reads TGCGCCACCAATCGGGACAGGGGAACCGGGGAGCTGTTTTTT.

The gene calls are TRBV7-2 and TRBJ2-2; 10 bases align to TRBD1. The junction had 12 bases not matched to a gene; V was cut back by 5 bases and J by 9 bases. This CDR3 spans 16 amino acids. CDR1 SGHTA and CDR2 FQGNSA come from the germline V gene. CDR3 sequence: CASSPRGTGVVRELFF. CDR3 bases: TGTGCCAGCAGCCCGCGCGGGACAGGGGTCGTAAGGGAGCTGTTTTTT.

Turning to this clone: A read error may account for a junction end that differs from germline. The chain recombines TRBV5-1 with TRBJ1-6; 9 bases match TRBD1. The germline V gene encodes CDR1 SGHRS and CDR2 YFSETQ. The CDR3 extends over 14 amino acids. As DNA, the CDR3 is TGCGCCAGCAGCCAGGGACAGGGCGGATCACCCCCCCACTTT. It translates to CASSQGQGGSPPHF. The whole variable domain, filled in from reference TRBV5-1 and TRBJ1-6, reads KAGVTQTPRYLIKTRGQQVTLSCSPISGHRSVSWYQQTPGQGLQFLFEYFSETQRNKGNFPGRFSGRQFSNSRSEMNVSTLELGDSALYLCASSQGQGGSPPHFGNGTRLTVT.

J is TRBJ1-6 and V is TRBV27; D unclear. Between the trimmed V and J ends, which lost 2 bases and 7 bases, there was a span of 15 bases. Germline-derived CDR1 and CDR2 are MNHEY and SMNVEV (reference sequence). The CDR3 extends over 16 amino acids. CDR3: CASSLGLRTGNSPLHF. CDR3 DNA sequence: TGTGCCAGCAGTTTAGGACTCCGTACTGGGAATTCACCCCTCCACTTT.

V usage is TRBV6-1 and J usage is TRBJ1-5; 8 bases match TRBD1. Germline values: CDR1 MNHNS, CDR2 SASEGT. After removal of 5 bases from V and 2 bases from J, the junction contained 2 bases not matched to a gene. CDR3 length: 14 residues. CDR3 DNA: TGTGCCAGCAGTACGGACAGGGGCAATCAGCCCCAGCATTTT. Protein: CASSTDRGNQPQHF.

The chain carries TRBV10-3 and TRBJ1-5; D is perhaps TRBD1 (5 bases). There are 15 residues in the CDR3. The germline V gene has CDR1 ENHRY and CDR2 SYGVKD. V was clipped by 11 bases and J by 7 bases, with 24 bases between them. The CDR3 region has the DNA TGTGCCGTCAAAGGGGAAGGGCGAGCTTTCCAGCCCCAGCATTTT. Its translation is CAVKGEGRAFQPQHF.

This chain joins TRBV11-2 and TRBJ2-7; 9 nucleotides match TRBD1. This CDR3 has 17 residues. The germline V gene has CDR1 SGHAT and CDR2 FQNNGV. The J segment lost 3 bases and the V segment lost 3 bases, leaving 12 bases of the junction unmatched. CDR3 in DNA: TGTGCCAGCAGCTTCATCTTAATCCGGGACAGGGTCTACGAGCAGTACTTC. Amino acids: CASSFILIRDRVYEQYF. Full variable domain (remainder filled in from reference TRBV11-2 and TRBJ2-7): EAGVAQSPRYKIIEKRQSVAFWCNPISGHATLYWYQQILGQGPKLLIQFQNNGVVDDSQLPKDRFSAERLKGVDSTLKIQPAKLEDSAVYLCASSFILIRDRVYEQYFGPGTRLTVT.

The V gene is TRBV18, the J gene TRBJ2-1; no clear D. V lost 3 bases to trimming and J lost 0 bases, with 9 bases between them. CDR1 and CDR2 from the germline V gene are KGHSH and LQKENI. CDR3 length equals 15 residues. CDR3 nucleotide sequence: TGTGCCAGCTCACCTGAATTGAGCTCCTACAATGAGCAGTTCTTC. The encoded protein is CASSPELSSYNEQFF.

J is TRBJ1-5 and V is TRBV2, with D maybe TRBD1 (5 bases). Deletions cut 8 bases from V and 2 bases from J, with 13 bases between. The CDR3 sequence is 14 residues long. Germline CDR1 and CDR2: SNHLY and FYNNEI. DNA for the CDR3: TGTGCCAGCCCCAAGGCGGGGGGCAATCAGCCCCAGCATTTT. It is translated as CASPKAGGNQPQHF. The full variable domain, rest sourced from reference TRBV2 and TRBJ1-5, is EPEVTQTPSHQVTQMGQEVILRCVPISNHLYFYWYRQILGQKVEFLVSFYNNEISEKSEIFDDQFSVERPDGSNFTLKIRSTKLEDSAMYFCASPKAGGNQPQHFGDGTRLSIL.

The chain joins TRBV5-8 to TRBJ2-1; maybe TRBD2 (5 bases). Trimming removed 0 bases at V and 2 bases at J, with 9 bases between. Germline CDR1 reads SGHTS; CDR2 reads YDEGEE. This CDR3 is 15 amino acids long. The CDR3, as DNA: TGTGCCAGCAGCTTGGACGGGGTCGCCTACAATGAGCAGTTCTTC. It is translated as CASSLDGVAYNEQFF.

This chain links TRBV2 with TRBJ1-6, with 7 positions matching TRBD1. This CDR3 region has 14 residues. The V and J ends lost 9 bases and 8 bases, in that order; junction bases with no gene match: 10. Germline V CDR1 and CDR2: SNHLY, FYNNEI. The CDR3 is CARGVGTDDSPLHF. CDR3 nucleotides: TGTGCCAGGGGGGTGGGGACAGATGATTCACCCCTCCACTTT.

This chain connects TRBV7-9 to TRBJ2-3, with 14 bases fitting TRBD2. V trimming: 5 bases; J trimming: 4 bases; junction bases outside the gene matches: 14. This CDR3 has 19 amino acids. Germline CDR1 is SEHNR and CDR2 is FQNEAQ (reference sequence). In DNA, the CDR3 is TGTGCCAGCAGCACCACCCCGGGACTAGCGGGGGTGGATTCAGATACGCAGTATTTT. Translation: CASSTTPGLAGVDSDTQYF.

The J gene is TRBJ1-1, the V gene TRBV6-6; D gene ambiguous. The CDR3 is 12 amino acids. Deletions cut 7 bases from V and 1 base from J, with 7 bases between. Looked up from germline, CDR1 is MNHNY and CDR2 is SVGAGI (reference sequence). For the CDR3, the DNA is TGTGCCAGCACCCCCAGGAACACTGAAGCTTTCTTT. Amino acid sequence: CASTPRNTEAFF.